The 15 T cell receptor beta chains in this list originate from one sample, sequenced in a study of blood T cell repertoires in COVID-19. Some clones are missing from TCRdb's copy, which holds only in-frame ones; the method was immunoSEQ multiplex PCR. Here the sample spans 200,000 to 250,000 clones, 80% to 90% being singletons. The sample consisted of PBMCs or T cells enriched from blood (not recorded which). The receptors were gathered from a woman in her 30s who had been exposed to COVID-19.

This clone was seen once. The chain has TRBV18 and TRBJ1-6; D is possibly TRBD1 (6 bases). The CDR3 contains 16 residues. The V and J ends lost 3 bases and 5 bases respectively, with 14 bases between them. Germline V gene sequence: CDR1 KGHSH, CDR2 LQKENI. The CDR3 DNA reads TGTGCCAGCTCACCTGGGGACACGATGGATAATTCACCCCTCCACTTT. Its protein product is CASSPGDTMDNSPLHF.

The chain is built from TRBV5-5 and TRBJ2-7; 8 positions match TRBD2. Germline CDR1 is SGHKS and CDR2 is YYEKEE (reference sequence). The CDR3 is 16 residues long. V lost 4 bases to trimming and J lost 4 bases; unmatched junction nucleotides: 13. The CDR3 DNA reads TGTGCCAGCAGCCCCCAGGCGGGGGGCCCTCTGTACGAGCAGTACTTC. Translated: CASSPQAGGPLYEQYF.

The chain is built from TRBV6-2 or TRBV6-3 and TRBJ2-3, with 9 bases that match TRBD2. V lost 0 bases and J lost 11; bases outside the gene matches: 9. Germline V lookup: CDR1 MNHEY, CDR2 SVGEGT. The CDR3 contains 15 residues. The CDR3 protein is CASSYSGGGAGEQYF. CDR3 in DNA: TGTGCCAGCAGTTACTCTGGCGGGGGGGCCGGGGAGCAGTATTTT.

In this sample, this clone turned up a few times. CDR3 region: CASIRDGQYNQPQHF. CDR3 DNA sequence: TGTGCCAGTATCCGCGATGGACAGTATAATCAGCCCCAGCATTTT. The gene calls are TRBV19 and TRBJ1-5; D may be TRBD1 (6 bases). The CDR3 runs 15 residues. V lost 7 bases to trimming and J lost 4 bases, with 17 bases between them. Per germline, CDR1 LNHDA and CDR2 SQIVND (reference sequence).

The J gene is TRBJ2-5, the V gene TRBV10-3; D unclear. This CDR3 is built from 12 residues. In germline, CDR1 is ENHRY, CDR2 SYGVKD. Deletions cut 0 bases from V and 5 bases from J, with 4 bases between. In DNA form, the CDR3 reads TGTGCCATCAGTGAGTCGAGGGAGACCCAGTACTTC. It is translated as CAISESRETQYF.

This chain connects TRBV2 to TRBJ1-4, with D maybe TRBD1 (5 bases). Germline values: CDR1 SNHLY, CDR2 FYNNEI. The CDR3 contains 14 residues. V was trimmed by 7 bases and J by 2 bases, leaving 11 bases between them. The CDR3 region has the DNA TGTGCCAGCACTAAATCAGGGACTAATGAAAAACTGTTTTTT. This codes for CASTKSGTNEKLFF.

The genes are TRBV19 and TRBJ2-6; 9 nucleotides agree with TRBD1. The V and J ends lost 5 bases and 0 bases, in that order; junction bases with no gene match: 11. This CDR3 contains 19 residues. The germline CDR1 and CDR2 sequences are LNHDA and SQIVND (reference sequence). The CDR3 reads CASSPYRDRAFSGANVLTF. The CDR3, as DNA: TGTGCCAGTAGTCCCTACCGGGACAGGGCCTTCTCTGGGGCCAACGTCCTGACTTTC.

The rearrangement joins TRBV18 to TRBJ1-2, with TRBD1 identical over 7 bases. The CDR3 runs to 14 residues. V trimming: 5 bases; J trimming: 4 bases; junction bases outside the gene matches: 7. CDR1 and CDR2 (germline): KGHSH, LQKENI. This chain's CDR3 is CASSNDRVFYGYTF. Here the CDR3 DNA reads TGTGCCAGCTCAAACGACAGGGTGTTCTATGGCTACACCTTC.

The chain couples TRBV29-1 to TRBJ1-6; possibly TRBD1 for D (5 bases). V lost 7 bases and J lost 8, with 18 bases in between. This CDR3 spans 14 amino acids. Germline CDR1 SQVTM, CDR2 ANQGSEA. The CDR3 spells CSGQSRGMDSPLHF. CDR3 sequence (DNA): TGCAGCGGCCAAAGTCGGGGGATGGATTCACCCCTCCACTTT.

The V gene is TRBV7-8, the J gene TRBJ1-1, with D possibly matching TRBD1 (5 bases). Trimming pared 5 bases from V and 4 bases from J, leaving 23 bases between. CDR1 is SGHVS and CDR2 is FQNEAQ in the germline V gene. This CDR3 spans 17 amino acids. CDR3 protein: CASSQDLHRGGSTEAFF. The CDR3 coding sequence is TGTGCCAGCAGCCAAGATCTACACCGGGGGGGATCCACTGAAGCTTTCTTT.

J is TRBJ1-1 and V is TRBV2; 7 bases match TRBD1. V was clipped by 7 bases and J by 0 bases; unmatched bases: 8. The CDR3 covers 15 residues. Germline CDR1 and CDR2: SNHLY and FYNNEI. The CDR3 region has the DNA TGTGCCAGCAACAGGGGCGGCTATCTGAACACTGAAGCTTTCTTT. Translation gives CASNRGGYLNTEAFF.

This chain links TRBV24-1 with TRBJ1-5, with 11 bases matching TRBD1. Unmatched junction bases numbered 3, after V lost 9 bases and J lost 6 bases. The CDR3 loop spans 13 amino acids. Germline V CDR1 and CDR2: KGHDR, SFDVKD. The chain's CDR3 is CATGTGGGQPQHF. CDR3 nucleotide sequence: TGTGCCACCGGGACAGGGGGGGGTCAGCCCCAGCATTTT.

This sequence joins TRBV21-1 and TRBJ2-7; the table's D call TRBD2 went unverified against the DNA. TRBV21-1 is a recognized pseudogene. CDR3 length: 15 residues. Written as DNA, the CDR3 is TGTGCCAGCAGCAGTAGCGGGGGCCGTGGTTACGAGCAGTACTTC. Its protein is CASSSSGGRGYEQYF.

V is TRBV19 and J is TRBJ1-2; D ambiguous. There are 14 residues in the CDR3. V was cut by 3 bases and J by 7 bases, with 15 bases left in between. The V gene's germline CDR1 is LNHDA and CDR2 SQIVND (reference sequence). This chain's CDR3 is CASSIREPSGGYTF. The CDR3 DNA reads TGTGCCAGTAGTATCCGGGAACCATCAGGTGGCTACACCTTC.

As DNA, the CDR3 is TGTGCCAGCAGCCAACGAAAGGGGGCACGCACAGATACGCAGTATTTT. This translates into CASSQRKGARTDTQYF. V and J are TRBV4-2 and TRBJ2-3; 7 nucleotides align to TRBD1. This CDR3 has 16 residues. With V trimmed by 2 bases and J by 1 base, 6 bases remained unmatched. The V gene's germline CDR1 is LGHNA and CDR2 YNFKEQ.